This T cell receptor (beta chain) was found in a study of Ad26.COV2.S vaccination and SARS-CoV-2 variants. For the study at large: Among those in the COV1001 Ad26.COV2.S trial arm was the donor. Administration of Ad26.COV2.S was intramuscular, either once or twice 56 days apart. Findings and caveats of the study: Those who received the vaccine showed greater spike-specific TCR breadth than those given placebo.

Libraries were prepared by immunoSEQ multiplex PCR; TCRdb keeps only in-frame clonotypes and omits some of them. The sample shows a few hundred thousand clones, about 92% of them seen only once. Documented treatment: 19 received Ad26.COV2.S at low or high dose, single or two shots; roughly five received placebo; per-sample allocation not given. Samples came from day 63 after the first vaccine or placebo injection. The CDR3 runs 15 residues. Per germline, CDR1 SEHNR and CDR2 FQNEAQ (reference sequence). V shed 2 bases, J shed 0 bases, and the junction held 3 bases outside the gene matches. On this clone itself: Its antigen is still unknown.

This TCR was recovered from a person between 18 and 59 years old who received the Ad26.COV2.S COVID-19 vaccine or a placebo. V is TRBV7-9 and J is TRBJ2-7; 8 nucleotides match TRBD1. This specimen consisted of peripheral blood, obtained in a trial of Ad26.COV2.S vaccine versus placebo. CDR3 DNA: TGTGCCAGCAGCTTAAGGACAGGGTACTCCTACGAGCAGTACTTC. Translating it yields CASSLRTGYSYEQYF. Full variable domain (missing parts from reference TRBV7-9 and TRBJ2-7): DTGVSQNPRHKITKRGQNVTFRCDPISEHNRLYWYRQTLGQGPEFLTYFQNEAQLEKSRLLSDRFSAERPKGSFSTLEIQRTEQGDSAMYLCASSLRTGYSYEQYFGPGTRLTVT.